One and the same sample provided the 32 T cell receptor beta chains below, sequenced in a study of blood T cell repertoires in COVID-19. Measured with immunoSEQ multiplex PCR; TCRdb has only the in-frame clones, and not every one. The profile covers about 140,000 clones, with almost 85% appearing a single time and around 2.9% taken by the ten largest. Material: peripheral blood. These receptors came from a middle-aged man with acute or convalescent COVID-19.

The chain links TRBV3-1 (or the pseudogene TRBV3-2) to TRBJ2-7; possible D gene TRBD2, 5 bases. Trimming left V 1 base short and J 5 bases short, with 9 bases between. The CDR3 runs 13 residues. Germline assignment: CDR1 LGHDT and CDR2 YNNKEL (reference sequence). The DNA of the CDR3 is TGTGCCAGCAGCCAAGGAGGGTACCACGAGCAGTACTTC. It specifies CASSQGGYHEQYF.

The CDR3 protein is CASSGGQGNQPQHF. In nucleotides, the CDR3 is TGTGCCAGCAGCGGCGGACAGGGGAATCAGCCCCAGCATTTT. The rearrangement links TRBV9 to TRBJ1-5, with 9 bases matching TRBD1. The J segment lost 4 bases and the V segment lost 3 bases, leaving 2 bases of the junction unmatched. CDR3 length: 14 amino acids. Per the germline V gene, CDR1 is SGDLS and CDR2 is YYNGEE.

V usage is TRBV19 and J usage is TRBJ2-3; 8 bases align to TRBD2. The V and J ends lost 11 bases and 0 bases, in that order; junction bases with no gene match: 13. Germline-derived CDR1 and CDR2 are LNHDA and SQIVND (reference sequence). The CDR3 runs 16 residues. In nucleotides, the CDR3 is TGTGCCCCCCATGTGAGCGGGAGAGCTAGCACAGATACGCAGTATTTT. Translating gives CAPHVSGRASTDTQYF.

This chain connects TRBV5-1 to TRBJ1-4, with TRBD1 identical over 8 bases. J gave up 7 bases and V 5 bases, and 7 bases lay outside the gene matches. Germline values: CDR1 SGHRS, CDR2 YFSETQ. This CDR3 spans 14 amino acids. CDR3 sequence: CASRVGTGGEKLFF. CDR3 bases: TGCGCCAGCAGGGTGGGGACAGGCGGTGAAAAACTGTTTTTT.

This clone was counted once. V is TRBV9 and J is TRBJ2-7; TRBD2 matches at 7 bases. Trimming removed 2 bases from V and 0 bases from J; junction bases left unmatched: 5. This CDR3 is 15 amino acids long. CDR1 and CDR2 (germline): SGDLS, YYNGEE. The DNA of the CDR3 is TGTGCCAGCAGCGTGAGTCTAGCGGACTCCTACGAGCAGTACTTC. Translating gives CASSVSLADSYEQYF. Using reference TRBV9 and TRBJ2-7 for the parts outside the CDR3, the full variable domain is DSGVTQTPKHLITATGQRVTLRCSPRSGDLSVYWYQQSLDQGLQFLIQYYNGEERAKGNILERFSAQQFPDLHSELNLSSLELGDSALYFCASSVSLADSYEQYFGPGTRLTVT.

This clone was recorded once. The rearrangement joins TRBV19 to TRBJ2-1; 13 nucleotides align to TRBD2. With 3 bases clipped from V and 7 bases from J, the junction kept 6 bases outside the gene matches. Germline values: CDR1 LNHDA, CDR2 SQIVND (reference sequence). The CDR3 covers 16 residues. CDR3 amino acids: CASSIYTSGRVNEQFF. Written as DNA, the CDR3 is TGTGCCAGTAGTATTTACACTAGCGGGAGGGTAAATGAGCAGTTCTTC.

The chain carries TRBV27 and TRBJ2-1; a possible D gene is TRBD2 (5 bases). CDR1 and CDR2 from the germline V gene are MNHEY and SMNVEV (reference sequence). Trimming stripped 7 bases from V and 8 bases from J, with 12 bases between. This CDR3 is 12 amino acids long. For the CDR3, the DNA is TGTGCCAGCACGGGAAAGGGCGATGAGCAGTTCTTC. It translates to CASTGKGDEQFF.

This clone has a handful of counts. The chain recombines TRBV9 with TRBJ2-7, with D unresolved. The CDR3 is 15 residues long. Trimming stripped 0 bases from V and 5 bases from J, with 15 bases between. Germline loops: CDR1 SGDLS, CDR2 YYNGEE. CDR3 sequence (DNA): TGTGCCAGCAGCGTAGCTCCCGTGGCAGTGAACGAGCAGTACTTC. This sequence encodes CASSVAPVAVNEQYF.

The chain has TRBV29-1 and TRBJ2-7; D possibly corresponds to TRBD2 (6 bases). Trimming cost V 3 bases and J 1 base, with 7 bases left between them. The CDR3 extends over 12 amino acids. The germline V gene encodes CDR1 SQVTM and CDR2 ANQGSEA. The CDR3 DNA follows: TGCAGCGTTGACGCGGGATCCTACGAGCAGTACTTC. Its protein is CSVDAGSYEQYF.

V and J are TRBV9 and TRBJ2-1; 12 positions agree with TRBD1. Germline lookup yields CDR1 SGDLS and CDR2 YYNGEE. This CDR3 has 15 residues. V lost 4 bases, J lost 6 bases, and 5 bases stayed unmatched. The CDR3 is CASSTGQGAGNEQFF. The CDR3 DNA reads TGTGCCAGCAGCACGGGACAGGGGGCAGGCAATGAGCAGTTCTTC.

The CDR3 spells CASSAGGFGEQYF. DNA of the CDR3: TGCGCCAGCAGTGCGGGAGGGTTCGGCGAGCAGTACTTC. The V gene is TRBV10-1, the J gene TRBJ2-7; 8 nucleotides align to TRBD2. CDR3 size: 13 residues. Trimming at V came to 4 bases and at J to 6 bases, leaving 5 bases not matched to a gene. Germline assignment: CDR1 WNHNN and CDR2 SYGVQD (reference sequence).

The rearrangement links TRBV6-5 to TRBJ2-1, with TRBD1 matching over 7 bases. CDR1 and CDR2 (germline): MNHEY, SVGAGI. J gave up 8 bases and V 10 bases, and 14 bases lay outside the gene matches. The CDR3 is made up of 14 amino acids. CDR3 region: CATAYGQVSHEQFF. CDR3 nucleotide sequence: TGTGCCACCGCTTATGGACAGGTCTCGCATGAGCAGTTCTTC.

The rearrangement uses TRBV9 and TRBJ2-7; 13 nucleotides line up with TRBD2. Trimming cost V 3 bases and J 5 bases; bases outside gene matches: 5. The CDR3 extends over 15 amino acids. Germline CDR1 reads SGDLS; CDR2 reads YYNGEE. This CDR3 reads CASSAGLAGIHEQYF. For the CDR3, the DNA is TGTGCCAGCAGCGCGGGACTAGCGGGAATCCACGAGCAGTACTTC. The full variable domain, its missing parts supplied by reference TRBV9 and TRBJ2-7, is DSGVTQTPKHLITATGQRVTLRCSPRSGDLSVYWYQQSLDQGLQFLIQYYNGEERAKGNILERFSAQQFPDLHSELNLSSLELGDSALYFCASSAGLAGIHEQYFGPGTRLTVT.

The V call is TRBV3-1 (or the pseudogene TRBV3-2), the J call TRBJ1-3; the D is unclear. This CDR3 comprises 14 residues. V was pared by 1 base and J by 5 bases, with 9 bases between. Germline V gene lookup returns CDR1 LGHDT and CDR2 YNNKEL (reference sequence). CDR3 residues: CASSQGPARNTIYF. The DNA for the CDR3 is TGTGCCAGCAGCCAAGGACCAGCGAGAAACACCATATATTTT.

The chain is built from TRBV10-1 and TRBJ2-2; D gene uncertain. The CDR3 has 13 amino acids. The V and J ends lost 6 bases and 8 bases respectively, with 13 bases between them. The germline gives CDR1 WNHNN, CDR2 SYGVQD (reference sequence). CDR3 sequence reads: CASREDPRGELFF. The CDR3 DNA reads TGCGCCAGCAGAGAGGACCCGCGGGGGGAGCTGTTTTTT.

V and J are TRBV28 and TRBJ1-3; TRBD1 aligns across 7 bases. This CDR3 is 13 amino acids long. The V and J ends lost 6 bases and 6 bases, in that order; junction bases with no gene match: 5. CDR1 is MDHEN and CDR2 is SYDVKM in the germline V gene. The CDR3 sequence: CASSRDRKNTIYF. The CDR3 DNA reads as TGTGCCAGCAGCCGGGACAGAAAAAACACCATATATTTT.

This chain links TRBV7-3 with TRBJ2-7, with 7 bases that match TRBD1. The CDR3 loop spans 13 amino acids. In germline, CDR1 is SGHTA, CDR2 FQGTGA. The V and J ends lost 5 bases and 7 bases, in that order; junction bases with no gene match: 8. The CDR3 sequence is CASSPTGLGEQYF. CDR3 nucleotide sequence: TGTGCCAGCAGCCCGACAGGGTTAGGGGAGCAGTACTTC.

A single count supports this clone. V usage is TRBV7-8 and J usage is TRBJ1-5; D gene uncertain. Deletions cut 1 base from V and 6 bases from J, with 7 bases between. This CDR3 spans 13 amino acids. The germline gives CDR1 SGHVS, CDR2 FQNEAQ. CDR3 region: CASSLGGSQPQHF. For the CDR3, the DNA is TGTGCCAGCAGCTTAGGAGGGTCTCAGCCCCAGCATTTT.

The V and J genes are TRBV27 and TRBJ1-5; a possible D gene is TRBD1 (5 bases). The CDR3 totals 15 residues. Germline values: CDR1 MNHEY, CDR2 SMNVEV (reference sequence). Trimming stripped 4 bases from V and 5 bases from J, with 15 bases between. CDR3 loop: CASSSAGLRYQPQHF. CDR3 sequence (DNA): TGTGCCAGCAGTTCCGCGGGACTGCGATATCAGCCCCAGCATTTT.

The chain uses TRBV18 and TRBJ1-5, with a tentative D call TRBD1 (5 bases). There are 15 residues in the CDR3. CDR1 and CDR2 from the germline V gene are KGHSH and LQKENI. V was cut by 3 bases and J by 3 bases, with 12 bases left in between. In nucleotides, the CDR3 is TGTGCCAGCTCACCCCGCAGGGCGGACAATCAGCCCCAGCATTTT. It codes for CASSPRRADNQPQHF.

The genes are TRBV4-2 and TRBJ1-2, with D perhaps matching TRBD1 (5 bases). Trimming stripped 3 bases from V and 2 bases from J, with 13 bases between. CDR1 and CDR2 from the germline V gene are LGHNA and YNFKEQ. The CDR3 spans 15 residues. CDR3 nucleotide sequence: TGTGCCAGCAGCCAGACAGTCCGAACCAACTATGGCTACACCTTC. It encodes CASSQTVRTNYGYTF.

V gene TRBV6-5 combines with J gene TRBJ2-3; TRBD2 matches 10 bases. Germline V lookup: CDR1 MNHEY, CDR2 SVGAGI. With V trimmed by 0 bases and J by 3 bases, 3 bases remained unmatched. The CDR3 is made up of 16 amino acids. The CDR3 region has the DNA TGTGCCAGCAGTTACTCCCTAGCGGGGGAGACAGATACGCAGTATTTT. Encoded protein: CASSYSLAGETDTQYF.

The J gene is TRBJ1-2, the V gene TRBV3-1 (or the pseudogene TRBV3-2), with TRBD1 matching 9 bases. This CDR3 has 15 residues. The J segment lost 6 bases and the V segment lost 3 bases, leaving 8 bases of the junction unmatched. Germline loops: CDR1 LGHDT, CDR2 YNNKEL (reference sequence). CDR3 nucleotides: TGTGCCAGCAGCCACTCAACCGGGACAGGGAATGGCTACACCTTC. Protein: CASSHSTGTGNGYTF.

The rearrangement uses TRBV5-1 and TRBJ2-1; 11 nucleotides match TRBD1. The V and J ends lost 3 bases and 7 bases, in that order; junction bases with no gene match: 3. Germline lookup yields CDR1 SGHRS and CDR2 YFSETQ. The CDR3 is 14 amino acids. Written as DNA, the CDR3 is TGCGCCAGCAGCTGGGGGACAGGGGGAAATGAGCAGTTCTTC. Amino acids: CASSWGTGGNEQFF.

V and J are TRBV10-3 and TRBJ2-5, with 9 nucleotides matching TRBD2. Germline V lookup: CDR1 ENHRY, CDR2 SYGVKD. CDR3 length: 13 residues. Trimming took 5 bases from V and 3 from J; bases not matched to a gene: 1. This chain's CDR3 is CAISRLAEETQYF. CDR3 nucleotides: TGTGCCATCAGTCGACTAGCGGAAGAGACCCAGTACTTC.

V and J are TRBV6-5 and TRBJ2-5, with 7 bases identical to TRBD1. The germline gives CDR1 MNHEY, CDR2 SVGAGI. The CDR3 loop spans 14 amino acids. V dropped 6 bases and J dropped 2; count of bases not matched to a gene: 6. The DNA of the CDR3 is TGTGCCAGCAGACTACAGGGGAATCAAGAGACCCAGTACTTC. Protein sequence: CASRLQGNQETQYF.

The V call is TRBV5-6, the J call TRBJ1-3; no clear D gene. This CDR3 has 14 amino acids. Trimming took off 0 bases at V and 2 bases at J, with 6 bases between the two ends. Looked up from germline, CDR1 is SGHDT and CDR2 is YYEEEE. CDR3 amino acids: CASSLVGAGNTIYF. The DNA of the CDR3 is TGTGCCAGCAGCTTGGTGGGAGCTGGAAACACCATATATTTT.

This rearrangement joins TRBV6-5 to TRBJ2-3; no clear D gene. This CDR3 comprises 15 residues. CDR1 is MNHEY and CDR2 is SVGAGI in the germline V gene. V was pared by 0 bases and J by 0 bases, with 7 bases between. The CDR3 region has the DNA TGTGCCAGCAGTTACTCTATACACAGCACAGATACGCAGTATTTT. This translates into CASSYSIHSTDTQYF.

For the CDR3, the DNA is TGTGCCACCAGCAGAGATACAGGGACCTACAATGAGCAGTTCTTC. Translated, it gives CATSRDTGTYNEQFF. The chain is built from TRBV15 and TRBJ2-1; D is perhaps TRBD1 (6 bases). The CDR3 consists of 15 residues. Germline V gene sequence: CDR1 LNHNV, CDR2 YYDKDF (reference sequence). V was trimmed by 0 bases and J by 2 bases, leaving 8 bases between them.

Remarks on this clone: Other DNA sequences in the sample encode the same CDR3. J is TRBJ2-7 and V is TRBV11-2; D might be TRBD1 (6 bases). V was clipped by 5 bases and J by 4 bases, with 9 bases between them. CDR1 SGHAT and CDR2 FQNNGV come from the germline V gene. The CDR3 extends over 12 amino acids. CDR3 protein: CASSPQGYEQYF. CDR3 nucleotides: TGTGCCAGCAGCCCCCAGGGGTACGAGCAGTACTTC.

A remark on this clone: Other DNA variants within this sample encode the same CDR3. The chain has TRBV7-3 and TRBJ1-1; D perhaps matches TRBD1 (5 bases). CDR3 length equals 13 residues. Trimming took 5 bases from V and 1 from J, leaving 8 bases between them. Looked up from germline, CDR1 is SGHTA and CDR2 is FQGTGA. The CDR3 protein is CASSLDRNTEAFF. The CDR3, as DNA: TGTGCCAGCAGCCTCGACAGGAACACTGAAGCTTTCTTT.

This clone was counted between two and nine times. Germline and junction disagree at one end, which may indicate a read error. V gene TRBV18 combines with J gene TRBJ1-5, with 12 nucleotides matching TRBD1. The CDR3 length is 17 residues. Germline V gene sequence: CDR1 KGHSH, CDR2 LQKENI. The CDR3 DNA reads TGTGCCAGCTCACCCCAGTCGGGGACAGGGGGCAAACAGCCCCAGCATTTT. Translating it yields CASSPQSGTGGKQPQHF.